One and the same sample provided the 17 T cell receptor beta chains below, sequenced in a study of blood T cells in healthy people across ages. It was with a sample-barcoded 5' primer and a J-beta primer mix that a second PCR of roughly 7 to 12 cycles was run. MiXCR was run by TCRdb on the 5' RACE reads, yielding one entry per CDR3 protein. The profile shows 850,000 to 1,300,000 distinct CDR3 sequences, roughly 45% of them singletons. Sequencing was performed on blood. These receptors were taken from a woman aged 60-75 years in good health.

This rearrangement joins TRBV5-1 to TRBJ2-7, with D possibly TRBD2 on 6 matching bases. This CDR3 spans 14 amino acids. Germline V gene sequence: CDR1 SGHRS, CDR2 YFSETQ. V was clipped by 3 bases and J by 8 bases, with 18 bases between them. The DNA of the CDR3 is TGCGCCAGCAGCTCCGGGACTCGCCCCGCCCAGCAGTACTTC. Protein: CASSSGTRPAQQYF.

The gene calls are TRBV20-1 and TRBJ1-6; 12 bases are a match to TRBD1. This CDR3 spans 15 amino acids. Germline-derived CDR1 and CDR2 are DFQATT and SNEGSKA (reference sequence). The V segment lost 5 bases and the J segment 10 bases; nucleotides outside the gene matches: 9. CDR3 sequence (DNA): TGCAGTGCTCCCGCCGGGACAGGGGGCTCGTCACCCCTCCACTTT. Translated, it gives CSAPAGTGGSSPLHF.

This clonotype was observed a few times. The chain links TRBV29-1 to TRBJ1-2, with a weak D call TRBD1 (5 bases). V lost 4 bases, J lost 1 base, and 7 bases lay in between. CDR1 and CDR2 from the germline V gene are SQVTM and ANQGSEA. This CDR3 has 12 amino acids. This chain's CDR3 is CSVGGVNYGYTF. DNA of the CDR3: TGCAGCGTTGGGGGGGTTAACTATGGCTACACCTTC.

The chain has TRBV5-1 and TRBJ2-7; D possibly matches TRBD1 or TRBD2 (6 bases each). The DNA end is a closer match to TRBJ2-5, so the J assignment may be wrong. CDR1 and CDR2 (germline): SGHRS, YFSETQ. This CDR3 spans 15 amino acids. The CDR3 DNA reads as TGCGCCAGCAGCTCCCCGGCGCAGGGGAGGGAGACCCAGTACTTC. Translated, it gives CASSSPAQGRETQYF.

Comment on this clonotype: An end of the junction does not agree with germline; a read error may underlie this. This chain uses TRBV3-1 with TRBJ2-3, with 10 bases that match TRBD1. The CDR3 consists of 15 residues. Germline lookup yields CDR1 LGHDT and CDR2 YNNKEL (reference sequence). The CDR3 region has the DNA TGTGTCAGCAGCCCGGGACAGGGGACAACAGATACGCAGTATTTT. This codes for CVSSPGQGTTDTQYF.

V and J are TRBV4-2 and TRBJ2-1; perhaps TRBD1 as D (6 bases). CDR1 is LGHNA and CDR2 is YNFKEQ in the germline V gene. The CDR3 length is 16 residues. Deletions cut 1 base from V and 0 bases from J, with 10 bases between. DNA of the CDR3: TGTGCCAGCAGCCAAGTGGGGGCCGGCTCCTACAATGAGCAGTTCTTC. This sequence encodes CASSQVGAGSYNEQFF.

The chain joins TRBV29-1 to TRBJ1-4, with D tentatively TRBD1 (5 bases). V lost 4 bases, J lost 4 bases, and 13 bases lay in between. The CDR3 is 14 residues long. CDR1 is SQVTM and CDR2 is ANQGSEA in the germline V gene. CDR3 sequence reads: CSVAERTRNEKLFF. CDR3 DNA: TGCAGCGTTGCTGAGCGGACACGTAATGAAAAACTGTTTTTT.

CDR3 residues: CASTRGGGNYLQYF. The CDR3 DNA follows: TGCGCCAGCACCCGAGGTGGGGGGAATTACCTGCAGTACTTC. The chain is built from TRBV5-1 and TRBJ2-5; the D gene is possibly TRBD2 (6 bases). There are 14 residues in the CDR3. V dropped 6 bases and J dropped 11 bases, with 23 bases sitting between them. From germline, CDR1 is SGHRS and CDR2 YFSETQ.

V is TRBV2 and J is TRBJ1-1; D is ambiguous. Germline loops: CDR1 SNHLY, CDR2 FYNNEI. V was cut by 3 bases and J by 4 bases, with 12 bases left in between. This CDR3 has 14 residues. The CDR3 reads CASSDGLRGTEAFF. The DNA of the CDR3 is TGTGCCAGCAGTGACGGACTCCGGGGCACTGAAGCTTTCTTT.

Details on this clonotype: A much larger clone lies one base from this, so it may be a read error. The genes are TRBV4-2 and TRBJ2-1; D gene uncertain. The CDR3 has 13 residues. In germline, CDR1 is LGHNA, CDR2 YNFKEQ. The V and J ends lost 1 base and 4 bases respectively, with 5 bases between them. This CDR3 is CASSQGDYNEQFF. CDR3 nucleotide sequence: TGTGCCAGCAGCCAAGGGGATTACAATGAGCAGTTCTTC.

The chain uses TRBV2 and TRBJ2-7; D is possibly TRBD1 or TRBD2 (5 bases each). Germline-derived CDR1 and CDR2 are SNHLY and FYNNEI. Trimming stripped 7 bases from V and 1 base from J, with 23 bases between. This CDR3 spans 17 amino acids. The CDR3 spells CASKKEDWGRLSYEQYF. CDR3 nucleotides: TGTGCCAGCAAGAAGGAGGATTGGGGCAGGTTATCCTACGAGCAGTACTTC.

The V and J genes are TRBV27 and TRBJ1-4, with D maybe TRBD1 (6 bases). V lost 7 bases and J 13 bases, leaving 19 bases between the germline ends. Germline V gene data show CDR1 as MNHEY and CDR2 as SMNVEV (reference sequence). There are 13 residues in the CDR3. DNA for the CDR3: TGTGCCAGCAAAACCGGGACAAGCAATAGACTGTTTTTT. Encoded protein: CASKTGTSNRLFF.

Here the CDR3 DNA reads TGTGCCAGCTCACCAAAAGGCGACTATGGCTACACCTTC. It is translated as CASSPKGDYGYTF. The gene calls are TRBV18 and TRBJ1-2; D remains ambiguous. This CDR3 comprises 13 residues. V was cut by 2 bases and J by 3 bases, with 7 bases left in between. Germline loops: CDR1 KGHSH, CDR2 LQKENI. The full variable domain, its missing parts supplied by reference TRBV18 and TRBJ1-2, is NAGVMQNPRHLVRRRGQEARLRCSPMKGHSHVYWYRQLPEEGLKFMVYLQKENIIDESGMPKERFSAEFPKEGPSILRIQQVVRGDSAAYFCASSPKGDYGYTFGSGTRLTVV.

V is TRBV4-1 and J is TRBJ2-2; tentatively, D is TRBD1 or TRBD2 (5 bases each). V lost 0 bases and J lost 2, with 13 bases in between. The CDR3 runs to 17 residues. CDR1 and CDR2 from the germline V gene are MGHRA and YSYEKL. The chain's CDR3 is CASSQDPGQPNTGELFF. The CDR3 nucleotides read TGCGCCAGCAGCCAAGATCCGGGGCAACCTAACACCGGGGAGCTGTTTTTT.

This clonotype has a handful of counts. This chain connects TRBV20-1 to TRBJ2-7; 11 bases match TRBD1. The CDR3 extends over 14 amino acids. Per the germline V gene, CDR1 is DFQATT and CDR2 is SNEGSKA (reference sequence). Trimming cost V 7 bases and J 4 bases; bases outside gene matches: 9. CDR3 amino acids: CSVPPGTGGYEQYF. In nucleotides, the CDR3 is TGCAGTGTCCCTCCCGGGACAGGGGGGTACGAGCAGTACTTC.

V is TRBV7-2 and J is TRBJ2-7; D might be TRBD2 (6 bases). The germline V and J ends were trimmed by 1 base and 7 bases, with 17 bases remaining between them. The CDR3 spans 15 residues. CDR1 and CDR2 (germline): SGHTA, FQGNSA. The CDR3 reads CASSLDSGHYNEQYF. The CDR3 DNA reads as TGTGCCAGCAGCTTAGATAGCGGACACTACAATGAGCAGTACTTC.

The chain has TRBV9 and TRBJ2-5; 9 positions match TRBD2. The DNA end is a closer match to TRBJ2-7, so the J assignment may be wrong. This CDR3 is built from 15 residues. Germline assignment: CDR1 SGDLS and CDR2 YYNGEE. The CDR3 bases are TGTGCCAGCAGCGCACGCGGGAGGGGCTTTGGCGAGCAGTACTTC. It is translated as CASSARGRGFGEQYF.